Shown below are 10 T cell receptor beta chains from a single sample sequenced in a study of vaccination and CD4 T cells after COVID-19. The treatment here: approximately 9-day PBMC culture with coronavirus spike peptide pools or control peptides (ViraFEST assay). An Oncomine TCR Beta short-read assay was used to sequence the DNA from cultured CD4+ T cells. TCRdb itself ran the PCR reads through MiXCR, one entry per CDR3 protein. The top ten clones hold around a sixth of a sample with 8,000 to 9,500 distinct CDR3 sequences, 55% to 70% of them seen once. Their recognized antigens are unknown. This sample comprised cultured CD4+ T cells from blood, obtained after SARS-CoV-2 vaccination. The receptors derive from a human donor with COVID-19.

This clonotype was observed a handful of times. The chain carries TRBV5-8 and TRBJ2-5; 13 bases line up with TRBD2. The junction had 4 bases not matched to a gene; V was cut back by 0 bases and J by 5 bases. This CDR3 has 16 amino acids. CDR1 SGHTS and CDR2 YDEGEE come from the germline V gene. The CDR3 here is CASSLGTSGGRETQYF. As DNA, the CDR3 is TGTGCCAGCAGCTTGGGGACTAGCGGGGGAAGGGAGACCCAGTACTTC.

V and J are TRBV19 and TRBJ2-7; D perhaps matches TRBD1 (6 bases). The CDR3 has 14 residues. Germline loops: CDR1 LNHDA, CDR2 SQIVND (reference sequence). V dropped 6 bases and J dropped 0 bases, with 12 bases sitting between them. The CDR3 protein is CASRRQDHSYEQYF. The CDR3 DNA follows: TGTGCCAGTAGGAGACAGGATCACTCCTACGAGCAGTACTTC.

This chain links TRBV5-1 with TRBJ1-1; tentative D call: TRBD1 (6 bases). V lost 9 bases and J lost 2, with 17 bases in between. From germline, CDR1 is SGHRS and CDR2 YFSETQ. The CDR3 extends over 14 amino acids. The CDR3 here is CATTSGQTNTEAFF. CDR3 DNA: TGCGCCACCACCTCCGGACAGACAAACACTGAAGCTTTCTTT.

The V gene is TRBV6-1, the J gene TRBJ1-3; D is unclear. The CDR3 extends over 12 amino acids. V dropped 8 bases and J dropped 4 bases, with 9 bases sitting between them. In germline, CDR1 is MNHNS, CDR2 SASEGT. CDR3 amino acids: CASELWGNTIYF. DNA for the CDR3: TGTGCCAGCGAATTGTGGGGAAACACCATATATTTT.

The chain has TRBV19 and TRBJ2-5, with D perhaps matching TRBD1 or TRBD2 (6 bases each). V was pared by 5 bases and J by 4 bases, with 11 bases between. The CDR3 spans 13 residues. Germline V gives CDR1 LNHDA, CDR2 SQIVND (reference sequence). CDR3 sequence (DNA): TGTGCCAGTAGTGGGGGGCGCCGAGAGACCCAGTACTTC. It yields the protein CASSGGRRETQYF.

This clonotype was counted between two and nine times. CDR3: CAWMSGNTIYF. CDR3 nucleotides: TGTGCCTGGATGTCTGGAAACACCATATATTTT. The chain has TRBV30 and TRBJ1-3; D remains unclear. CDR1 is GTSNPN and CDR2 is SVGIG in the germline V gene (reference sequence). The V end was cut by 4 bases, the J end by 1 base, with 2 bases between. This CDR3 is 11 amino acids long.

This chain uses TRBV19 with TRBJ1-3; no reliable D call. CDR1 is LNHDA and CDR2 is SQIVND in the germline V gene (reference sequence). V was trimmed by 10 bases and J by 16 bases, leaving 11 bases between them. The CDR3 is made up of 8 amino acids. In DNA, the CDR3 is TGTGCCACCCCTCTCTTGTATTTT. This encodes CATPLLYF.

The chain recombines TRBV20-1 with TRBJ1-1; TRBD1 matches 10 bases. V was pared by 3 bases and J by 2 bases, with 9 bases of the junction left unmatched. The CDR3 spans 16 residues. Germline loops: CDR1 DFQATT, CDR2 SNEGSKA (reference sequence). The CDR3 region is CSARGQGLSRNTEAFF. In DNA form, the CDR3 reads TGCAGTGCTAGGGGACAGGGGTTGTCACGAAACACTGAAGCTTTCTTT.

The rearrangement links TRBV6-1 to TRBJ2-7; D is possibly TRBD2 (6 bases). The CDR3 extends over 14 amino acids. CDR1 is MNHNS, CDR2 SASEGT, per germline. Trimming left V 0 bases short and J 3 bases short, with 9 bases between. As DNA, the CDR3 is TGTGCCAGCAGTGAAGCGCGGGACCTCTACGAGCAGTACTTC. Its protein product is CASSEARDLYEQYF.

The chain links TRBV30 to TRBJ2-7; 10 bases map to TRBD1. The CDR3 extends over 14 amino acids. Looked up from germline, CDR1 is GTSNPN and CDR2 is SVGIG (reference sequence). Trimming at V came to 3 bases and at J to 4 bases, leaving 6 bases not matched to a gene. The CDR3 protein is CAWRGRDRGYEQYF. The CDR3 DNA is TGTGCCTGGAGGGGACGGGACAGGGGTTACGAGCAGTACTTC.